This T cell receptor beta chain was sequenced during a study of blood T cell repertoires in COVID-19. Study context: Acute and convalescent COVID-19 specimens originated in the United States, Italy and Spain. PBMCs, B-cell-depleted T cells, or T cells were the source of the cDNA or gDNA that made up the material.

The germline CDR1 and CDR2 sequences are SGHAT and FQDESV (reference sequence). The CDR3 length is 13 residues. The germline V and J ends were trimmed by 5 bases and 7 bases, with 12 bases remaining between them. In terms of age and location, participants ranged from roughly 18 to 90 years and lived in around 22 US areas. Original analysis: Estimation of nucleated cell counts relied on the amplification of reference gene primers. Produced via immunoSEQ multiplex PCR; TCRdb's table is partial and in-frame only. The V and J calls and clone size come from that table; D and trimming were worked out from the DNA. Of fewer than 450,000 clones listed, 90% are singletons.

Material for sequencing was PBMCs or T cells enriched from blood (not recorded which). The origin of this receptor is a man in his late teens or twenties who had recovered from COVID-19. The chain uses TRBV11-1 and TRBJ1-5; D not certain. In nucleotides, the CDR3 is TGTGCCAGCAGCCCAAACATGGAGCAGCCCCAGCATTTT. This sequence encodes CASSPNMEQPQHF.